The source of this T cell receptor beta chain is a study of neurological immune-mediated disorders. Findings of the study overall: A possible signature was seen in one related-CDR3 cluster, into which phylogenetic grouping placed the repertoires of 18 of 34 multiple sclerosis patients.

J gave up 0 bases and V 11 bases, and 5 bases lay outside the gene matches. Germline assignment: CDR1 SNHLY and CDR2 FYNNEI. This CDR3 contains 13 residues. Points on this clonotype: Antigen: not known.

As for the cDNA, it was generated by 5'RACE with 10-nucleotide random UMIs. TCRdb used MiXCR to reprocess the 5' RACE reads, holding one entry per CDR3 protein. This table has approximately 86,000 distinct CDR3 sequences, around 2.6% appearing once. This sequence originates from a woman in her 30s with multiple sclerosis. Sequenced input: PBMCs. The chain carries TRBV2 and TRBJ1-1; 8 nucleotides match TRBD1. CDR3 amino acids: CAGKQGVNTEAFF. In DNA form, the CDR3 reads TGTGCCGGGAAACAGGGGGTGAACACTGAAGCTTTCTTT.